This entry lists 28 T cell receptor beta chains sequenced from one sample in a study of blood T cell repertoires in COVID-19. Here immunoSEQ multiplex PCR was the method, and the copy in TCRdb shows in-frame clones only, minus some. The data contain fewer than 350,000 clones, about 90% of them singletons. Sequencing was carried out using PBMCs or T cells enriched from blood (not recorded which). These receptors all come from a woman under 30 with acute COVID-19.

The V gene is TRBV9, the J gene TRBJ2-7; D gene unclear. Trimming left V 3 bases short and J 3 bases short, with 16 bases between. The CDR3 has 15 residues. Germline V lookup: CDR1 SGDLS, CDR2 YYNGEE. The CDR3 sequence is CASSALPFGYYEQYF. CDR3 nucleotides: TGTGCCAGCAGCGCCCTCCCCTTCGGTTACTACGAGCAGTACTTC.

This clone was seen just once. The chain's CDR3 is CASRTSGTRNTGELFF. For the CDR3, the DNA is TGTGCCAGCAGAACCTCCGGGACTAGAAACACCGGGGAGCTGTTTTTT. The chain employs TRBV27 and TRBJ2-2, with 8 bases identical to TRBD2. The junction had 8 bases not matched to a gene; V was cut back by 6 bases and J by 2 bases. This CDR3 contains 16 residues. The germline V gene has CDR1 MNHEY and CDR2 SMNVEV (reference sequence).

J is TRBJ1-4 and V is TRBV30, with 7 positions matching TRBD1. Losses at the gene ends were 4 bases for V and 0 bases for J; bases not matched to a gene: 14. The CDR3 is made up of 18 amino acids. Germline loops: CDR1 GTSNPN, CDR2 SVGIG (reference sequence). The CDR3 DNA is TGTGCCTGGACCCGGGACAGATCTCGGTATGCAACTAATGAAAAACTGTTTTTT. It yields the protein CAWTRDRSRYATNEKLFF.

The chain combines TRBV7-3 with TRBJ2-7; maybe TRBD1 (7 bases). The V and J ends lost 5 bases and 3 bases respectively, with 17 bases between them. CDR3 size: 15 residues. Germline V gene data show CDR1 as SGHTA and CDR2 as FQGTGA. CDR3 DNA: TGTGCCAGCAGCGGAGGGGGACAGAAAAACTACGAGCAGTACTTC. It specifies CASSGGGQKNYEQYF.

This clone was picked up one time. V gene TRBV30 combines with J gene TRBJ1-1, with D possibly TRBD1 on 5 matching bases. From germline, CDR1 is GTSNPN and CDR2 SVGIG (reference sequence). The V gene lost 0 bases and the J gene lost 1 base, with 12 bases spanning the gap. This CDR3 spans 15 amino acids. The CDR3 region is CAWSVFGGENTEAFF. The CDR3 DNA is TGTGCCTGGAGTGTCTTCGGGGGGGAGAACACTGAAGCTTTCTTT.

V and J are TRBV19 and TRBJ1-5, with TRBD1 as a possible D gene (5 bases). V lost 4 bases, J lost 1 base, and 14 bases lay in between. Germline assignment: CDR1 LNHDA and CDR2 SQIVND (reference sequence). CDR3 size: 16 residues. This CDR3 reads CASSRNSKGSNQPQHF. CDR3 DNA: TGTGCCAGTAGTAGAAATTCGAAGGGGAGCAATCAGCCCCAGCATTTT.

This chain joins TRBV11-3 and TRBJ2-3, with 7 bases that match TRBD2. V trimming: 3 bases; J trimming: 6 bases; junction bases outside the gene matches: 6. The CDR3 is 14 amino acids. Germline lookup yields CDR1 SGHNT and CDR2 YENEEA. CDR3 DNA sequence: TGTGCCAGCAGCTTGGGCGGGAGAAGCGATACGCAGTATTTT. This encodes CASSLGGRSDTQYF.

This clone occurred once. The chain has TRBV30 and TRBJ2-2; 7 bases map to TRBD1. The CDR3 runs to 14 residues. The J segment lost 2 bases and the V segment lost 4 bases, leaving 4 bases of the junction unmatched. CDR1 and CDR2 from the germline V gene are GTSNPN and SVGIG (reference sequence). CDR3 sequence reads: CAWTGTVNTGELFF. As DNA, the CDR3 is TGTGCCTGGACCGGGACAGTAAACACCGGGGAGCTGTTTTTT.

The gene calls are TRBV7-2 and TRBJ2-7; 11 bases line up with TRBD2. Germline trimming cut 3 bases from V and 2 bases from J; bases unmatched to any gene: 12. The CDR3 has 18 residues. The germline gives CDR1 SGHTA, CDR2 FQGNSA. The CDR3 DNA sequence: TGTGCCAGCAGCTTGAGCCCGACTAGCGGGATCGTACCCTACGAGCAGTACTTC. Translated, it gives CASSLSPTSGIVPYEQYF.

CDR3 protein: CASSSWGSGSYNEQFF. The CDR3 DNA reads TGCGCCAGCAGCTCCTGGGGTAGCGGGTCCTACAATGAGCAGTTCTTC. The chain couples TRBV5-1 to TRBJ2-1; 7 bases are a match to TRBD2. The V and J ends lost 3 bases and 1 base, in that order; junction bases with no gene match: 7. The CDR3 has 16 amino acids. Per the germline V gene, CDR1 is SGHRS and CDR2 is YFSETQ. Full variable domain (remainder filled in from reference TRBV5-1 and TRBJ2-1): KAGVTQTPRYLIKTRGQQVTLSCSPISGHRSVSWYQQTPGQGLQFLFEYFSETQRNKGNFPGRFSGRQFSNSRSEMNVSTLELGDSALYLCASSSWGSGSYNEQFFGPGTRLTVL.

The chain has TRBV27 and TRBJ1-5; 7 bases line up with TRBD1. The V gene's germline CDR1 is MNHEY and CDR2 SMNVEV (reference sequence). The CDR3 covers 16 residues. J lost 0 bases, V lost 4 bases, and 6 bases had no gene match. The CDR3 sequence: CASSSTGAYSNQPQHF. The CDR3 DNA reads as TGTGCCAGCAGTTCCACAGGGGCGTATAGCAATCAGCCCCAGCATTTT.

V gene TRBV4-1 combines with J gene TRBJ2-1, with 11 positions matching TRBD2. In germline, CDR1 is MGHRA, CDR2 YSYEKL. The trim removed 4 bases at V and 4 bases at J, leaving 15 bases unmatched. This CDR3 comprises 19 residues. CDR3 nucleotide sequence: TGCGCCAGCAGCCCCGATCTCCTTAGCGGGAGGGACAGATACAATGAGCAGTTCTTC. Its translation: CASSPDLLSGRDRYNEQFF.

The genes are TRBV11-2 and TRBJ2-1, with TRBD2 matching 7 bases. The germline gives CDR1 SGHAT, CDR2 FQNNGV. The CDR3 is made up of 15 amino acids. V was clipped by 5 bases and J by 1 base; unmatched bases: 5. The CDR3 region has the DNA TGTGCCAGCAGCCCGACTAGCCCGTCCTACAATGAGCAGTTCTTC. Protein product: CASSPTSPSYNEQFF.

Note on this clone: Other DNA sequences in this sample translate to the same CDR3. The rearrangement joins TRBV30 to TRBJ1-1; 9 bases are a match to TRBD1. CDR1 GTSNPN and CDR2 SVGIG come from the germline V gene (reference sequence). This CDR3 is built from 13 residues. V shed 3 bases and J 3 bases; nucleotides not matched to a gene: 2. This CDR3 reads CAWSRDRDTEAFF. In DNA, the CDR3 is TGTGCCTGGAGCCGGGACAGGGACACTGAAGCTTTCTTT.

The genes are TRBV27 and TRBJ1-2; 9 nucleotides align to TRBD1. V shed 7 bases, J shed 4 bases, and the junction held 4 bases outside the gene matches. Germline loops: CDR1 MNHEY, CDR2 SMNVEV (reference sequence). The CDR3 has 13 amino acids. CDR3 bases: TGTGCCAGCAAGGACAGGGGAGGCTATGGCTACACCTTC. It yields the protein CASKDRGGYGYTF.

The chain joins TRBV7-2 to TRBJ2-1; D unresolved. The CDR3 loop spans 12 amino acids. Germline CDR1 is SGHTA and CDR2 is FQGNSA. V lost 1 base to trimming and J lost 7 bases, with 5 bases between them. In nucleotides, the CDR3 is TGTGCCAGCAGCTTAGACTGGAATGAGCAGTTCTTC. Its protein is CASSLDWNEQFF.

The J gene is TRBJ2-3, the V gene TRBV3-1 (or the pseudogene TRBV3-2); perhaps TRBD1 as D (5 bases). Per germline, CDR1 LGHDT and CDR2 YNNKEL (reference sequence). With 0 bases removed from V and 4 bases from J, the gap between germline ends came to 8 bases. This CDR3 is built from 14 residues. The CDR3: CASSQDAGSDTQYF. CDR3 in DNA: TGTGCCAGCAGCCAAGACGCAGGGTCAGATACGCAGTATTTT.

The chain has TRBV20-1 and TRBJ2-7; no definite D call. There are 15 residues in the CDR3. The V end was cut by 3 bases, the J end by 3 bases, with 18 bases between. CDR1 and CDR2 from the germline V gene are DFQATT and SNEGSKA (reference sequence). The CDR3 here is CSASRPGSGNYEQYF. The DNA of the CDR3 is TGCAGTGCTAGTAGGCCCGGGTCCGGAAACTACGAGCAGTACTTC.

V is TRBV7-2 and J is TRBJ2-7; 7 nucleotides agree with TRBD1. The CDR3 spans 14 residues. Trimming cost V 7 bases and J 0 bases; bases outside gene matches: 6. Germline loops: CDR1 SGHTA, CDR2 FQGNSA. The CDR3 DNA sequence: TGTGCCAGCAAAACGACAGGGACCTCCTACGAGCAGTACTTC. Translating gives CASKTTGTSYEQYF.

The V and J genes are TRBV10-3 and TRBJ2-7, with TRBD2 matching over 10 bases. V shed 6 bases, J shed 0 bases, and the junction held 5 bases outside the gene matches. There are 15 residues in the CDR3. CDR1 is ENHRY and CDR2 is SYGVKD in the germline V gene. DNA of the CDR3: TGTGCCATCAGCCGACTAGCGGGCAGCTCCTACGAGCAGTACTTC. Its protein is CAISRLAGSSYEQYF.

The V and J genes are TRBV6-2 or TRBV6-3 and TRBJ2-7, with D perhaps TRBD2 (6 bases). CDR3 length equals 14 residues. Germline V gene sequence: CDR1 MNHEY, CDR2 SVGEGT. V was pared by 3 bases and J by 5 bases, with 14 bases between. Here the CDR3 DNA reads TGTGCCAGCAGTTATCGGTCGGAGGGCCACGAGCAGTACTTC. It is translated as CASSYRSEGHEQYF.

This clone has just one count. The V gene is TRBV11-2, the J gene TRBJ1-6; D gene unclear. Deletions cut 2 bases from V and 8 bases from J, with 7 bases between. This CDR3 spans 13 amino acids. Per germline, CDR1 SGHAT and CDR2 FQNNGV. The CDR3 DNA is TGTGCCAGCAGCTTATGGAGAGATTCACCCCTCCACTTT. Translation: CASSLWRDSPLHF.

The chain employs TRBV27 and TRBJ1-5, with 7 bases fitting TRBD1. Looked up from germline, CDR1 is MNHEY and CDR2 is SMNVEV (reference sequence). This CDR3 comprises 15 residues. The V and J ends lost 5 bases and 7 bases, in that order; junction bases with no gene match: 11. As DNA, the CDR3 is TGTGCCAGCAGTGCGACAGGGTTTGGCGCCCAGCCCCAGCATTTT. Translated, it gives CASSATGFGAQPQHF.

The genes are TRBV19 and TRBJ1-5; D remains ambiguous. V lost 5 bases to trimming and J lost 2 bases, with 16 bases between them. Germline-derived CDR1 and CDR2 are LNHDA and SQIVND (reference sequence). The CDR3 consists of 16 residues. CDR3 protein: CASSGQAESGNQPQHF. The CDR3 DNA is TGTGCCAGTAGTGGCCAGGCTGAGTCGGGCAATCAGCCCCAGCATTTT.

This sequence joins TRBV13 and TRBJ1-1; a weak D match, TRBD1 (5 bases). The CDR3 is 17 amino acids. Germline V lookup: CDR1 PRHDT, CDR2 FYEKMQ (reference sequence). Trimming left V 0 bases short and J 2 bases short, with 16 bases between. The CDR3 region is CASSLGQLGGTNTEAFF. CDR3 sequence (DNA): TGTGCCAGCAGCTTAGGCCAGTTGGGGGGGACCAACACTGAAGCTTTCTTT.

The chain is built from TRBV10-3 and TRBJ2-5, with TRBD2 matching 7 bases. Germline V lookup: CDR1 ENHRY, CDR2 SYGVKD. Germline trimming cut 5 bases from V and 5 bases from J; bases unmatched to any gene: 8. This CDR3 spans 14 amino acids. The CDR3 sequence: CAISRAGDGETQYF. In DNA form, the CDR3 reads TGTGCCATCAGTCGTGCGGGAGATGGTGAGACCCAGTACTTC.

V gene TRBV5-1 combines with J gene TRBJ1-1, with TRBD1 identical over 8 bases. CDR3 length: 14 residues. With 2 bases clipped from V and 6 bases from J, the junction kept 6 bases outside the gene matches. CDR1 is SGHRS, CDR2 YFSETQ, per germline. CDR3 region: CASSFTGGVAEAFF. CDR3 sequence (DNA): TGCGCCAGCAGCTTTACAGGGGGGGTGGCTGAAGCTTTCTTT.

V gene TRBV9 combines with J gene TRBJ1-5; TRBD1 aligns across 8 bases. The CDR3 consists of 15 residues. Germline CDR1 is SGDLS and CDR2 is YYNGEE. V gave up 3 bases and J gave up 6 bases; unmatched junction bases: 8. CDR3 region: CASSEGDRIGQPQHF. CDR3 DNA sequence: TGTGCCAGCAGCGAGGGGGACAGGATTGGTCAGCCCCAGCATTTT.